This entry lists 8 T cell receptor beta chains sequenced from one sample in a study of blood T cell repertoires in COVID-19 (dated by TCRdb to 2020 to 2022). Library preparation employed the immunoSEQ multiplex PCR assay. In TCRdb, the immuneACCESS table is reduced to in-frame sequences with V and J assigned. These tables do not hold every clone; where another copy was compared, an unresolved V gene accounts for under half, and the others remain unexplained. The sample table lists about 300,000 clones, 86% of them with a count of one. Jointly, the top ten make up 8% to 13% of the sample. The sequenced material came from PBMCs or T cells enriched from blood (not recorded which). The receptor source for this set is a woman younger than 35 who had recovered from COVID-19.

This clone was picked up a small number of times. The CDR3 loop is CASSAQIEQGYEQYF. The CDR3 DNA reads TGTGCCAGCAGCGCCCAAATCGAACAGGGGTACGAGCAGTACTTC. The chain carries TRBV9 and TRBJ2-7, with 7 bases identical to TRBD1. The germline V gene has CDR1 SGDLS and CDR2 YYNGEE. J gave up 4 bases and V 3 bases, and 10 bases lay outside the gene matches. This CDR3 spans 15 amino acids.

CDR3 nucleotide sequence: TGCGCCAGCAGCTTGGGTGACAGGGGATATGGCTACACCTTC. This codes for CASSLGDRGYGYTF. The chain couples TRBV5-1 to TRBJ1-2, with 8 positions matching TRBD1. CDR1 SGHRS and CDR2 YFSETQ come from the germline V gene. This CDR3 has 14 residues. Trimming removed 0 bases from V and 5 bases from J; junction bases left unmatched: 3.

The chain combines TRBV28 with TRBJ2-7; maybe TRBD2 (6 bases). Germline V gene sequence: CDR1 MDHEN, CDR2 SYDVKM. The CDR3 spans 13 residues. Trimming took off 8 bases at V and 3 bases at J, with 14 bases between the two ends. The CDR3 nucleotides are TGTGCCAGCCACGGGAGCGCCCGCTACGAGCAGTACTTC. Translation: CASHGSARYEQYF.

This clone was observed a few times. This chain joins TRBV6-4 and TRBJ2-3; perhaps TRBD1 as D (5 bases). The CDR3 consists of 14 residues. CDR1 MRHNA and CDR2 SNTAGT come from the germline V gene. Deletions cut 4 bases from V and 2 bases from J, with 10 bases between. The CDR3 is CASSADTATDTQYF. CDR3 DNA sequence: TGTGCCAGCAGTGCGGACACGGCCACAGATACGCAGTATTTT.

J is TRBJ2-2 and V is TRBV27, with D possibly being TRBD1 (6 bases). V was pared by 4 bases and J by 3 bases, with 9 bases between. Looked up from germline, CDR1 is MNHEY and CDR2 is SMNVEV (reference sequence). The CDR3 consists of 14 residues. CDR3 DNA sequence: TGTGCCAGCAGTTACAGGGCTGACACCGGGGAGCTGTTTTTT. Translating it yields CASSYRADTGELFF.

V usage is TRBV7-3 and J usage is TRBJ1-1, with D maybe TRBD1 (5 bases). The CDR3 covers 14 residues. The germline CDR1 and CDR2 sequences are SGHTA and FQGTGA. V lost 5 bases and J 10 bases, leaving 20 bases between the germline ends. The CDR3 reads CASSPAGSPQGAFF. As DNA, the CDR3 is TGTGCCAGCAGCCCCGCAGGCAGCCCCCAGGGAGCTTTCTTT.

This clone was counted between two and nine times. The chain uses TRBV19 and TRBJ1-5; TRBD1 matches at 7 bases. This CDR3 spans 14 amino acids. With V trimmed by 6 bases and J by 1 base, 3 bases remained unmatched. Germline CDR1 LNHDA, CDR2 SQIVND (reference sequence). The CDR3 DNA sequence: TGTGCCAGTAGGGGGACAGCCAGCAATCAGCCCCAGCATTTT. Its translation: CASRGTASNQPQHF.

This chain links TRBV28 with TRBJ2-5, with D hard to call. The V and J ends lost 4 bases and 7 bases respectively, with 7 bases between them. Germline V gene sequence: CDR1 MDHEN, CDR2 SYDVKM. This CDR3 comprises 11 residues. CDR3 protein: CASSSTGTQYF. The CDR3 region has the DNA TGTGCCAGCAGTTCCACTGGGACCCAGTACTTC.